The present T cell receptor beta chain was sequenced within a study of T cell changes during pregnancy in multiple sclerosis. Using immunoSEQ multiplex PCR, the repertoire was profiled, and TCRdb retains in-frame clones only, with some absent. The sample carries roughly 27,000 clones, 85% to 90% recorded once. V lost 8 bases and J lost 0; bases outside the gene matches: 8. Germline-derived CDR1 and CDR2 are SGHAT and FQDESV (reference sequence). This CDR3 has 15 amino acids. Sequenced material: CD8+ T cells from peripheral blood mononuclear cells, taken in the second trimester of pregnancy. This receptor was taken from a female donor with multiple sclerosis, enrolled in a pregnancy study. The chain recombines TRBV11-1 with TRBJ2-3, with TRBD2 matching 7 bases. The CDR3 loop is CASALGGSSTDTQYF. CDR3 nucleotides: TGTGCCAGCGCATTGGGGGGGAGTAGCACAGATACGCAGTATTTT.